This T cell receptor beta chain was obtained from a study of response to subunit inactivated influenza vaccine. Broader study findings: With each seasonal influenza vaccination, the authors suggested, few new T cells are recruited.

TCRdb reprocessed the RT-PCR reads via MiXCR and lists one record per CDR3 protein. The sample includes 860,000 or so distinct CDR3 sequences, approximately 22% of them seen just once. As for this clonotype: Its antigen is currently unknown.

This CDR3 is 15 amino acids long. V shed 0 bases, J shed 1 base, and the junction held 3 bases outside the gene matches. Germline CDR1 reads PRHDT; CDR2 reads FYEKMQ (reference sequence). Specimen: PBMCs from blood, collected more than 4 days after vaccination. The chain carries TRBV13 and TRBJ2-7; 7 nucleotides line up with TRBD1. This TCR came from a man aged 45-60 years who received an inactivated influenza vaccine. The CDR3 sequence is CASSLGPRGSYEQYF. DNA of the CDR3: TGTGCCAGCAGCTTAGGGCCCAGGGGGTCCTACGAGCAGTACTTC.